What follows are 23 T cell receptor beta chains derived from one specimen sequenced in a study of cytomegalovirus exposure and HLA in healthy donors. Clones were read by immunoSEQ multiplex PCR, and TCRdb kept only the in-frame ones, dropping some. The table has under 200,000 clones, around 96% seen once. The specimen sequenced was PBMCs. Receptor source: a woman under 30 in good health and CMV-seronegative.

The chain couples TRBV27 to TRBJ2-2, with a weak D call TRBD2 (6 bases). With 8 bases removed from V and 3 bases from J, the gap between germline ends came to 16 bases. The CDR3 has 15 amino acids. CDR1 is MNHEY and CDR2 is SMNVEV in the germline V gene (reference sequence). CDR3 residues: CASGTPLFYTGELFF. The CDR3, as DNA: TGTGCCAGCGGGACTCCCCTCTTCTACACCGGGGAGCTGTTTTTT.

The chain joins TRBV11-3 to TRBJ2-2, with D perhaps matching TRBD2 (5 bases). Trimming removed 0 bases from V and 5 bases from J, with 19 bases in between. This CDR3 comprises 18 residues. The germline V gene encodes CDR1 SGHNT and CDR2 YENEEA. The CDR3 loop is CASSLDTVRSEGTGELFF. CDR3 in DNA: TGTGCCAGCAGCTTAGACACCGTGCGTTCCGAGGGAACCGGGGAGCTGTTTTTT.

The chain combines TRBV18 with TRBJ2-1; 12 bases line up with TRBD2. This CDR3 has 14 amino acids. With V trimmed by 6 bases and J by 6 bases, 3 bases remained unmatched. Per germline, CDR1 KGHSH and CDR2 LQKENI. The CDR3 here is CASSTSGGTNEQFF. DNA of the CDR3: TGTGCCAGCTCGACTAGCGGGGGAACCAATGAGCAGTTCTTC.

J is TRBJ2-3 and V is TRBV7-9, with 12 bases identical to TRBD2. J gave up 0 bases and V 2 bases, and 0 bases lay outside the gene matches. Germline V gene sequence: CDR1 SEHNR, CDR2 FQNEAQ (reference sequence). The CDR3 sequence is 16 residues long. Here the CDR3 reads CASSLLAGGSTDTQYF. The CDR3 coding sequence is TGTGCCAGCAGCTTACTAGCGGGGGGGAGCACAGATACGCAGTATTTT. The whole variable domain, remainder taken from reference TRBV7-9 and TRBJ2-3, is DTGVSQNPRHKITKRGQNVTFRCDPISEHNRLYWYRQTLGQGPEFLTYFQNEAQLEKSRLLSDRFSAERPKGSFSTLEIQRTEQGDSAMYLCASSLLAGGSTDTQYFGPGTRLTVL.

The chain recombines TRBV4-1 with TRBJ1-5; 10 bases align to TRBD1. The CDR3 has 16 amino acids. V was clipped by 1 base and J by 0 bases; unmatched bases: 0. The V gene's germline CDR1 is MGHRA and CDR2 YSYEKL. Here the CDR3 reads CASSQGTGGSNQPQHF. The CDR3 nucleotides read TGCGCCAGCAGCCAAGGGACAGGGGGTAGCAATCAGCCCCAGCATTTT.

The gene calls are TRBV6-6 and TRBJ2-2; D is perhaps TRBD1 (5 bases). The germline V gene has CDR1 MNHNY and CDR2 SVGAGI (reference sequence). The ends were cut back, 5 bases at V and 4 bases at J, with 11 bases in the middle. The CDR3 is made up of 14 amino acids. CDR3 protein: CASSTPRGTGELFF. The CDR3 nucleotides read TGTGCCAGCAGTACCCCTAGGGGCACCGGGGAGCTGTTTTTT.

The chain couples TRBV6-6 to TRBJ2-3; 8 bases match TRBD2. Germline V gene data show CDR1 as MNHNY and CDR2 as SVGAGI (reference sequence). The CDR3 spans 15 residues. The V segment lost 2 bases and the J segment 2 bases; nucleotides outside the gene matches: 3. Written as DNA, the CDR3 is TGTGCCAGCAGTTACGACGGGGGGGTCACAGATACGCAGTATTTT. Protein product: CASSYDGGVTDTQYF.

The chain couples TRBV2 to TRBJ1-4, with TRBD1 matching 9 bases. The germline V gene has CDR1 SNHLY and CDR2 FYNNEI. Unmatched junction bases numbered 4, after V lost 5 bases and J lost 3 bases. The CDR3 spans 15 residues. CDR3 nucleotide sequence: TGTGCCAGCAGTCTAACAGGGGGCGCTAATGAAAAACTGTTTTTT. This codes for CASSLTGGANEKLFF.

The chain employs TRBV2 and TRBJ1-1, with TRBD1 identical over 9 bases. The CDR3 is made up of 13 amino acids. CDR1 SNHLY and CDR2 FYNNEI come from the germline V gene. The V and J ends lost 5 bases and 6 bases, in that order; junction bases with no gene match: 4. The CDR3 region is CASSYRGPAEAFF. The CDR3 coding sequence is TGTGCCAGCAGTTACAGGGGGCCAGCTGAAGCTTTCTTT.

J is TRBJ2-3 and V is TRBV27; the match to TRBD2 covers 10 bases. The V gene end was trimmed by 5 bases and the J gene end by 7 bases; junction bases not matched to a gene: 15. The CDR3 is made up of 17 amino acids. CDR1 is MNHEY and CDR2 is SMNVEV in the germline V gene (reference sequence). The CDR3 here is CASSPYLAGGRSHTQYF. The DNA of the CDR3 is TGTGCCAGCAGTCCTTACTTAGCGGGGGGCCGATCACATACGCAGTATTTT.

The chain joins TRBV6-6 to TRBJ1-4; maybe TRBD1 (5 bases). The germline V gene has CDR1 MNHNY and CDR2 SVGAGI (reference sequence). The CDR3 loop spans 12 amino acids. The V end lost 8 bases, the J end lost 4 bases, and 8 bases lay between the germline ends. CDR3 nucleotide sequence: TGTGCCAGCGGGGGAGGTAATGAAAAACTGTTTTTT. It translates to CASGGGNEKLFF.

The chain has TRBV11-1 and TRBJ1-1; possible D gene TRBD1, 6 bases. The CDR3 is 14 residues long. V lost 3 bases to trimming and J lost 6 bases, with 14 bases between them. From germline, CDR1 is SGHAT and CDR2 FQDESV (reference sequence). CDR3: CASSLNRAGSEAFF. In nucleotides, the CDR3 is TGTGCCAGCAGCTTGAACAGGGCTGGATCTGAAGCTTTCTTT.

The genes are TRBV19 and TRBJ1-1, with D uncertain. The germline V and J ends were trimmed by 5 bases and 8 bases, with 15 bases remaining between them. CDR3 length: 13 residues. Germline lookup yields CDR1 LNHDA and CDR2 SQIVND (reference sequence). The CDR3 sequence is CASSPADVAEAFF. In nucleotides, the CDR3 is TGTGCCAGTAGTCCCGCCGATGTGGCAGAAGCTTTCTTT. Filled out from reference TRBV19 and TRBJ1-1, the complete variable domain reads DGGITQSPKYLFRKEGQNVTLSCEQNLNHDAMYWYRQDPGQGLRLIYYSQIVNDFQKGDIAEGYSVSREKKESFPLTVTSAQKNPTAFYLCASSPADVAEAFFGQGTRLTVV.

This chain uses TRBV5-4 with TRBJ2-3; 12 bases line up with TRBD2. The V and J ends lost 1 base and 5 bases, in that order; junction bases with no gene match: 5. The CDR3 has 16 residues. CDR1 and CDR2 (germline): SGHNT, YYREEE (reference sequence). DNA for the CDR3: TGTGCCAGCAGCTTGAGACTAGCGGGGGCCGGAGATACGCAGTATTTT. It translates to CASSLRLAGAGDTQYF.

The chain recombines TRBV4-3 with TRBJ2-3, with 7 bases fitting TRBD2. The V segment lost 2 bases and the J segment 1 base; nucleotides outside the gene matches: 0. The V gene's germline CDR1 is LGHNA and CDR2 YSLEER. This CDR3 is built from 14 residues. CDR3 loop: CASSQLAGTDTQYF. CDR3 nucleotides: TGCGCCAGCAGCCAACTAGCGGGCACAGATACGCAGTATTTT.

The rearrangement joins TRBV28 to TRBJ2-5; TRBD2 matches 11 bases. The germline V gene has CDR1 MDHEN and CDR2 SYDVKM. The CDR3 runs 17 residues. Germline trimming cut 6 bases from V and 2 bases from J; bases unmatched to any gene: 11. CDR3 sequence: CASSYAGLAGEQETQYF. Written as DNA, the CDR3 is TGTGCCAGCAGCTACGCCGGACTAGCGGGCGAACAAGAGACCCAGTACTTC.

This chain connects TRBV19 to TRBJ2-4; 11 bases are a match to TRBD1. The CDR3 extends over 14 amino acids. Germline CDR1 is LNHDA and CDR2 is SQIVND (reference sequence). The V segment lost 3 bases and the J segment 8 bases; nucleotides outside the gene matches: 3. Here the CDR3 reads CASSMGQGGDIQYF. The CDR3 DNA is TGTGCCAGTAGTATGGGACAGGGGGGAGACATTCAGTACTTC. Variable domain in full (rest from reference TRBV19 and TRBJ2-4): DGGITQSPKYLFRKEGQNVTLSCEQNLNHDAMYWYRQDPGQGLRLIYYSQIVNDFQKGDIAEGYSVSREKKESFPLTVTSAQKNPTAFYLCASSMGQGGDIQYFGAGTRLSVL.

The V and J genes are TRBV9 and TRBJ2-6; D call uncertain. CDR1 is SGDLS and CDR2 is YYNGEE in the germline V gene. V lost 4 bases and J 0 bases, leaving 8 bases between the germline ends. There are 15 residues in the CDR3. DNA for the CDR3: TGTGCCAGCAGCCGCTATAACTCTGGGGCCAACGTCCTGACTTTC. It codes for CASSRYNSGANVLTF.

This sequence joins TRBV19 and TRBJ1-6; D possibly corresponds to TRBD1 (5 bases). CDR3 size: 15 residues. V lost 4 bases and J lost 4, with 11 bases in between. Germline V gene sequence: CDR1 LNHDA, CDR2 SQIVND (reference sequence). CDR3 DNA: TGTGCCAGTAGTAACGCGGGACGGTATAATTCACCCCTCCACTTT. Amino acid sequence: CASSNAGRYNSPLHF.

The J gene is TRBJ2-3, the V gene TRBV7-9; the D gene is possibly TRBD1 (5 bases). Germline CDR1 SEHNR, CDR2 FQNEAQ (reference sequence). Trimming pared 2 bases from V and 5 bases from J, leaving 14 bases between. The length of the CDR3 is 15 residues. The CDR3 loop is CASSLQGGTLDTQYF. As DNA, the CDR3 is TGTGCCAGCAGCTTACAGGGCGGAACACTAGATACGCAGTATTTT.

This clone was observed a single time. The CDR3, as DNA: TGCAGCGGGGGTGTATTCTCGACAGGGACCACTGAAGCTTTCTTT. It is translated as CSGGVFSTGTTEAFF. The V call is TRBV29-1, the J call TRBJ1-1; 7 positions match TRBD1. J was trimmed by 4 bases and V by 7 bases; bases with no gene match: 15. This CDR3 is 15 amino acids long. Per the germline V gene, CDR1 is SQVTM and CDR2 is ANQGSEA.

V and J are TRBV5-5 and TRBJ1-2; perhaps TRBD1 as D (5 bases). The CDR3 is made up of 14 amino acids. The V and J ends lost 4 bases and 0 bases respectively, with 10 bases between them. Germline V gives CDR1 SGHKS, CDR2 YYEKEE (reference sequence). The chain's CDR3 is CASSPWGANYGYTF. The CDR3 DNA reads as TGTGCCAGCAGCCCGTGGGGGGCTAACTATGGCTACACCTTC.

DNA of the CDR3: TGTGCCAGCAGCTCGTACCAAGAGACCCAGTACTTC. Protein sequence: CASSSYQETQYF. The chain recombines TRBV7-2 with TRBJ2-5; no reliable D call. The ends were cut back, 4 bases at V and 0 bases at J, with 3 bases in the middle. This CDR3 has 12 amino acids. CDR1 is SGHTA, CDR2 FQGNSA, per germline. Using reference TRBV7-2 and TRBJ2-5 for the parts outside the CDR3, the full variable domain is GAGVSQSPSNKVTEKGKDVELRCDPISGHTALYWYRQSLGQGLEFLIYFQGNSAPDKSGLPSDRFSAERTGGSVSTLTIQRTQQEDSAVYLCASSSYQETQYFGPGTRLLVL.